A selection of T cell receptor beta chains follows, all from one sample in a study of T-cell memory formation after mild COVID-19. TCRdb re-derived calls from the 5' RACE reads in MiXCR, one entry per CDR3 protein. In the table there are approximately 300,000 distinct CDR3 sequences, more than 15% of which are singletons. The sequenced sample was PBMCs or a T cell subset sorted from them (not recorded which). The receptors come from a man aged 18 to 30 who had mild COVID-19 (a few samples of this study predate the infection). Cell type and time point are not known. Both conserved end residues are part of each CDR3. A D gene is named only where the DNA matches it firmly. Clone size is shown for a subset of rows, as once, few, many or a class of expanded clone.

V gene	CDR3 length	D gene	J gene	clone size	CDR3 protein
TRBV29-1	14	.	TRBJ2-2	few	CSAGDQALVGELFF
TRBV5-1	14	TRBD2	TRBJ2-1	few	CASKIERGWNEQFF
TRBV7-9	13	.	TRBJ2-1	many	CASGLQGNNEQFF
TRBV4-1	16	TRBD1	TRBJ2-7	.	CASSQDPGQGWNEQYF
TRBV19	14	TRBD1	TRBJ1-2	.	CASSIGTGRTGYTF
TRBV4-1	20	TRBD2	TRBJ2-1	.	CASSQDLVLAGGLSYNEQFF
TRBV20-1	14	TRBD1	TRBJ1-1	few	CSARESGGNTEAFF
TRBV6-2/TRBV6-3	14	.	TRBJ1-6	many	CASSYPRPGDPLHF
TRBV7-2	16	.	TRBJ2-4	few	CASSLGHLIAKNIQYF
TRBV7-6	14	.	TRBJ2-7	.	CASSAGLLAYEQYF
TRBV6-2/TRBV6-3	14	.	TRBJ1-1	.	CASSYSNRDPEAFF
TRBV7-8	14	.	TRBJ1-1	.	CASMSTELNTEAFF
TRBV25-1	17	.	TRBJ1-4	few	CASSEYPPGYSNEKLFF
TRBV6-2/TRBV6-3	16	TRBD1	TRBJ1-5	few	CASRAGTAPGNQPQHF
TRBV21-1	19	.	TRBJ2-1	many	CASTLSGTGTSHSYNEQFF
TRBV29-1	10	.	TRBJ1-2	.	CSVGGDGYTF
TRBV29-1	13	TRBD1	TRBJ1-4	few	CSVVGTDNEKLFF
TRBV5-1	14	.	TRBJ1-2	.	CASSPGTNPDGYTF
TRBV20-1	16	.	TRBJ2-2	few	CSANNGFRGGVGELFF
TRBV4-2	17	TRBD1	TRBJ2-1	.	CASSQDRRQGAWNEQFF
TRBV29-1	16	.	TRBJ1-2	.	CSVEASLDSLNYGYTF
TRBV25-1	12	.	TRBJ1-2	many	CASMNRVDGYTF
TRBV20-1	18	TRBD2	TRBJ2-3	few	CSASPAPGRGGPPDTQYF
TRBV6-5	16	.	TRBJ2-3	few	CASSYLRDVGTDTQYF
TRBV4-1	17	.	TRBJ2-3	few	CASSIRSQGIGTDTQYF
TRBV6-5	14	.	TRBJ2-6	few	CASRPSGGANVLTF
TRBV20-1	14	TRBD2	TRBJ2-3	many	CSARAGGSTDTQYF
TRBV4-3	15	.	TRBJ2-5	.	CASSQEGRDRETQYF
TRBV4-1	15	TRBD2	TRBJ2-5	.	CASSPGLVGRETQYF
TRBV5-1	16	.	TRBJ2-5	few	CASSFGSRGLMETQYF
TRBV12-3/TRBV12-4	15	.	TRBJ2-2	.	CASSLRDLGTGELFF
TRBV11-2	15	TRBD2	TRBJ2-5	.	CASSHTSGGQETQYF
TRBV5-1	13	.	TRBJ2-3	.	CASGGPNQDTQYF
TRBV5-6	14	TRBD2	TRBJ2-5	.	CASTLAGWGETQYF
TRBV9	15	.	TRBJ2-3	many	CASSVDYSRADTQYF
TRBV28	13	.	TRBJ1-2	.	CASSLLGNYGYTF
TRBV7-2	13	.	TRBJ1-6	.	CASSPSTDSPLHF
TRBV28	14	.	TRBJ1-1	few	CASTTGGTNTEAFF
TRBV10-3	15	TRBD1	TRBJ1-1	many	CAISESRGGNTEAFF